These 14 T cell receptor beta chains were sequenced from one sample in a study of T cell responses to AZD1222 COVID-19 vaccine. Using immunoSEQ multiplex PCR, the repertoire was profiled, and TCRdb retains in-frame clones only, with some absent. The sample has approximately 110,000 clones, around 92% seen once. Sequenced material: peripheral blood, taken on day 0 of AZD1222 vaccination. The receptors stem from an adult in good health.

The V gene is TRBV3-1 (or the pseudogene TRBV3-2), the J gene TRBJ1-2; TRBD1 agrees at 8 bases. CDR1 is LGHDT, CDR2 YNNKEL, per germline (reference sequence). V trimming: 1 base; J trimming: 2 bases; junction bases outside the gene matches: 3. The CDR3 is made up of 15 amino acids. The CDR3 is CASSQGTGRNYGYTF. The CDR3 region has the DNA TGTGCCAGCAGCCAAGGGACAGGGCGGAACTATGGCTACACCTTC.

The rearrangement joins TRBV18 to TRBJ2-7; a possible D gene is TRBD1 (5 bases). This CDR3 contains 17 residues. Deletions cut 3 bases from V and 6 bases from J, with 24 bases between. Germline CDR1 KGHSH, CDR2 LQKENI. Here the CDR3 DNA reads TGTGCCAGCTCACCTTCGAACCCCGGGCTCCCCCAGGGCGAGCAGTACTTC. This translates into CASSPSNPGLPQGEQYF.

The rearrangement links TRBV18 to TRBJ1-5, with unresolved D. The CDR3 spans 15 residues. Germline CDR1 KGHSH, CDR2 LQKENI. V was trimmed by 6 bases and J by 0 bases, leaving 12 bases between them. CDR3 nucleotides: TGTGCCAGCTCTCTAGGACGGTATAGCAATCAGCCCCAGCATTTT. This encodes CASSLGRYSNQPQHF.

V and J are TRBV4-2 and TRBJ1-2; D gene unclear. CDR3 length equals 16 residues. Germline CDR1 is LGHNA and CDR2 is YNFKEQ. Trimming stripped 1 base from V and 1 base from J, with 13 bases between. The CDR3 coding sequence is TGTGCCAGCAGCCAAGGTGGTGGAGGGCTTAACTATGGCTACACCTTC. This translates into CASSQGGGGLNYGYTF.

The rearrangement uses TRBV6-6 and TRBJ1-1; D may be TRBD1 (5 bases). Looked up from germline, CDR1 is MNHNY and CDR2 is SVGAGI (reference sequence). The CDR3 loop spans 13 amino acids. The V gene lost 10 bases and the J gene lost 1 base, with 13 bases spanning the gap. CDR3 amino acids: CATQEGQNTEAFF. Here the CDR3 DNA reads TGTGCCACCCAGGAAGGACAGAACACTGAAGCTTTCTTT.

The J gene is TRBJ2-2, the V gene TRBV27; no firm D call. The V gene lost 0 bases and the J gene lost 7 bases, with 9 bases spanning the gap. The CDR3 has 14 amino acids. The germline V gene encodes CDR1 MNHEY and CDR2 SMNVEV (reference sequence). The CDR3 DNA reads as TGTGCCAGCAGTTTATCCCCGGGCGGCGGGGAGCTGTTTTTT. Translating gives CASSLSPGGGELFF.

In DNA, the CDR3 is TGTGCCAGCAGCAAAGCGAGGGGACTGAGCAACCTTCGGCCACCCCTCCACTTT. Encoded protein: CASSKARGLSNLRPPLHF. V and J are TRBV21-1 and TRBJ1-6. TRBV21-1 is listed as a pseudogene. The CDR3 is 18 residues long.

V is TRBV27 and J is TRBJ1-6; TRBD1 matches at 7 bases. Trimming cost V 8 bases and J 8 bases; bases outside gene matches: 6. CDR3 length: 13 amino acids. Germline CDR1 reads MNHEY; CDR2 reads SMNVEV (reference sequence). CDR3 residues: CASAFQGDSPLHF. CDR3 in DNA: TGTGCCAGCGCGTTTCAGGGGGATTCACCCCTCCACTTT.

This chain uses TRBV7-6 with TRBJ2-2; D remains unclear. This CDR3 contains 15 residues. Germline lookup yields CDR1 SGHVS and CDR2 FNYEAQ. Deletions cut 4 bases from V and 7 bases from J, with 16 bases between. CDR3: CASSSRSQHNGELFF. CDR3 DNA: TGTGCCAGCAGCTCGCGAAGCCAGCACAACGGGGAGCTGTTTTTT.

The sample holds many counts of this clone. The J gene is TRBJ2-7, the V gene TRBV7-8, with TRBD2 matching 9 bases. The J segment lost 2 bases and the V segment lost 1 base, leaving 6 bases of the junction unmatched. CDR3 length equals 16 residues. Per germline, CDR1 SGHVS and CDR2 FQNEAQ. CDR3 DNA: TGTGCCAGCAGCTTAGTACAGCGGGGGGACACCTACGAGCAGTACTTC. The encoded protein is CASSLVQRGDTYEQYF.

The chain employs TRBV11-2 and TRBJ2-1; no clear D. The CDR3 runs 14 residues. Trimming cost V 1 base and J 6 bases, with 10 bases left between them. Germline values: CDR1 SGHAT, CDR2 FQNNGV. The CDR3 nucleotides read TGTGCCAGCAGCTTAGCGGGTTCAACCAATGAGCAGTTCTTC. Amino acids: CASSLAGSTNEQFF.

The table lists this clone with a few counts. The chain joins TRBV18 to TRBJ2-1, with 9 bases fitting TRBD1. The CDR3 has 16 residues. Germline CDR1 KGHSH, CDR2 LQKENI. V shed 8 bases, J shed 12 bases, and the junction held 20 bases outside the gene matches. CDR3 DNA sequence: TGTGCCAGCACGGAAACCGGGACAGGGATGATTGAGGGGCAGTTCTTC. Amino acid sequence: CASTETGTGMIEGQFF. Full variable domain (outside the CDR3, taken from reference TRBV18 and TRBJ2-1): NAGVMQNPRHLVRRRGQEARLRCSPMKGHSHVYWYRQLPEEGLKFMVYLQKENIIDESGMPKERFSAEFPKEGPSILRIQQVVRGDSAAYFCASTETGTGMIEGQFFGPGTRLTVL.

V gene TRBV12-3 or TRBV12-4 combines with J gene TRBJ2-5, with D unresolved. This CDR3 comprises 13 residues. V was clipped by 6 bases and J by 4 bases, with 12 bases between them. CDR3 nucleotide sequence: TGTGCCAGCAGGGGATCTGTTGGAGAGACCCAGTACTTC. This codes for CASRGSVGETQYF.

This clone was seen more than once but under ten times. This chain links TRBV7-9 with TRBJ1-1; no clear D gene. The CDR3 has 11 residues. V was shortened by 5 bases and J by 3 bases, with 4 bases between the two germline ends. Germline values: CDR1 SEHNR, CDR2 FQNEAQ (reference sequence). In nucleotides, the CDR3 is TGTGCCAGCAGCGCCTACACTGAAGCTTTCTTT. Protein sequence: CASSAYTEAFF. Full variable domain (remainder filled in from reference TRBV7-9 and TRBJ1-1): DTGVSQNPRHKITKRGQNVTFRCDPISEHNRLYWYRQTLGQGPEFLTYFQNEAQLEKSRLLSDRFSAERPKGSFSTLEIQRTEQGDSAMYLCASSAYTEAFFGQGTRLTVV.